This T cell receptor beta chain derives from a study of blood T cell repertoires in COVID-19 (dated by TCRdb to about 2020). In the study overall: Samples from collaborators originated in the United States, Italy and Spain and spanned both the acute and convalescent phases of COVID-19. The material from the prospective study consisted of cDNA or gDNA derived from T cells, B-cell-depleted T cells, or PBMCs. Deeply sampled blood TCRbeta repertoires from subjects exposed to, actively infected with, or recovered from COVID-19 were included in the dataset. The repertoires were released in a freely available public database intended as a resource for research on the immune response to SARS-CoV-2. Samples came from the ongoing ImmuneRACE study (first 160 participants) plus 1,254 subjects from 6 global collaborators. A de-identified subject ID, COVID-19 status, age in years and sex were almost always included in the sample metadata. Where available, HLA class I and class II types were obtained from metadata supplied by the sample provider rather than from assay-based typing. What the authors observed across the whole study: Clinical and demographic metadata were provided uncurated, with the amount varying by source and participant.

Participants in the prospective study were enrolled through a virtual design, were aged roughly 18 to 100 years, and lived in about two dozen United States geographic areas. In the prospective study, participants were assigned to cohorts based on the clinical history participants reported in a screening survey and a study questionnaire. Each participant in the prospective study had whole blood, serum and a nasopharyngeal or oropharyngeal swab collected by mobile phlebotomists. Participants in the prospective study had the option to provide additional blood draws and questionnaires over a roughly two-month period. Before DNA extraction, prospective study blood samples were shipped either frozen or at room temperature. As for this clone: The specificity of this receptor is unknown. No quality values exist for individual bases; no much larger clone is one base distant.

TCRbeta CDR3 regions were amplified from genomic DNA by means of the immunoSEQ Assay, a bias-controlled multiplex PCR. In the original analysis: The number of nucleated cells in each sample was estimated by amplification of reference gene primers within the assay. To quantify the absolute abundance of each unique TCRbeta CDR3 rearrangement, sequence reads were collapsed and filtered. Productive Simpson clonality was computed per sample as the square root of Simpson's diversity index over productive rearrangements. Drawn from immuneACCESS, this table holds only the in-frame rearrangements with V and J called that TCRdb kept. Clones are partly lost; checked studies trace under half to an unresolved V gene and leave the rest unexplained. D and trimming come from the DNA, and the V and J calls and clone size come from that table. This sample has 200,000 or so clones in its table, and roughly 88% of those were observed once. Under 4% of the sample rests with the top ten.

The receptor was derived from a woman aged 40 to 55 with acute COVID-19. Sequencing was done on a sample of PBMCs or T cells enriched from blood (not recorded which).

The DNA is as follows: TGCGCCAGCTCAGCTTCAGTTGTGGGGGGGACTGAAGCTTTCTTT. It is translated as CASSASVVGGTEAFF. Recombination linked TRBV5-1 to TRBJ1-1; the D gene is perhaps TRBD1, on 5 matching bases. The CDR3 goes from the cysteine to the phenylalanine over 15 residues. CDR3 DNA only is kept here, 45 bases in frame from base 1. Trimming costs V 7 bases and J 5 bases, and their ends lie 21 bases apart. The germline V gene supplies CDR1 SGHRS and CDR2 YFSETQ.